A single T cell receptor beta chain is shown here with its context. Its target antigen remains unknown. No clone much larger than this one lies a single base away; base qualities are absent. Interpreted using the paper, the time point label stands for: 24 months on ibrutinib. For TCR beta library preparation, approximately 2 micrograms of genomic DNA were isolated from cryopreserved PBMCs. High-throughput TCR beta sequencing was performed on longitudinal blood samples from CLL patients receiving ibrutinib monotherapy. The patients took part in an open-label, single-center phase 2 trial of ibrutinib monotherapy. These data come from a study of cytotoxic CD8 clonotypes in ibrutinib-treated CLL (dated by TCRdb to about 2021). Study-wide context: The cohort was composed of more than ten relapsed/refractory and about 15 treatment-naive patients; IGHV unmutated status was identified in 17 patients. Partial responses were observed in roughly 24 patients and complete responses in 2; after a median follow-up of around 68 months, remission was maintained in around 14 patients and progression was observed in roughly twelve. The response samples were drawn at a median of 12 months into treatment, with a range of about 6 to 36 months. On average, each sample yielded 250,000 to 300,000 productive templates and around 100,000 productive rearrangements. Of the 90 or so participants in the trial, about two dozen had longitudinal samples available. Cryopreserved peripheral blood mononuclear cells were collected at three points: before therapy, at response, and at either sustained remission or disease progression. All remission and progressive disease samples were collected while patients were still receiving ibrutinib. Findings and caveats that apply to the study as a whole: Public clonotypes were rare and either contracted or stayed stable during treatment, and the rise in clonality at ibrutinib response reflected the expansion of private clonotypes. Baseline clonality exceeded that of age-matched healthy donors and correlated strongly with circulating CD8+ T-cell counts. Sampling times were not matched between sustained-remission and progressing patients, and lymph node repertoires were not studied. At ibrutinib response clonality went up, during sustained remission it held steady, and at progression it dropped back toward baseline.

The goal of deep resolution MiSeq sequencing was a depth between 1 in 1 million and 1 in 200,000 T cells, and coverage averaged 10x per clonotype. TCR beta libraries were generated with the immunoSEQ hsTCRB Kit. As for the authors' bioinformatics: Data were analyzed with ImmunoSEQ Data Assistant and ImmunoSEQ Analyzer, with V, D and J genes assigned per IMGT definitions. Clonality, with values ranging from 0 to 1, was calculated as one minus the normalized Shannon entropy of productive rearrangement frequencies. Only overrepresented clonotypes making up at least 0.05% of each patient's repertoire were included in the public clonotype analysis. Repertoires from about a dozen age-matched healthy donors in immuneACCESS were used as clonality controls. TCRdb carries this immuneACCESS record with in-frame sequences only. Its versions omit some clonotypes, under half of them owing to an unresolved V gene in the studies checked, with the rest unexplained. The D gene and trimming were derived from the DNA, and the V and J assignments and clone size from that table. The sample table shows fewer than 35,000 clones, and 85% are seen once. The ten most abundant clones make up 8% of the sample.

The CDR3 measures 14 amino acids from cysteine to phenylalanine. Just the 42-base CDR3 DNA is kept, in frame starting at base 1. V gives up 2 bases and J gives up 0 bases, and the segment between their germline ends measures 6 bases. The germline V gene yields SGHVS for CDR1 and FNYEAQ for CDR2. The sequence is built from TRBV7-6 and TRBJ2-3; the D segment cannot be called with confidence. Sample: PBMCs, taken after 24 months of ibrutinib treatment. The sequence came from a human donor with chronic lymphocytic leukemia. The CDR3 sequence is CASSLLPSTDTQYF. The DNA sequence follows: TGTGCCAGCAGCTTACTGCCTAGCACAGATACGCAGTATTTT.